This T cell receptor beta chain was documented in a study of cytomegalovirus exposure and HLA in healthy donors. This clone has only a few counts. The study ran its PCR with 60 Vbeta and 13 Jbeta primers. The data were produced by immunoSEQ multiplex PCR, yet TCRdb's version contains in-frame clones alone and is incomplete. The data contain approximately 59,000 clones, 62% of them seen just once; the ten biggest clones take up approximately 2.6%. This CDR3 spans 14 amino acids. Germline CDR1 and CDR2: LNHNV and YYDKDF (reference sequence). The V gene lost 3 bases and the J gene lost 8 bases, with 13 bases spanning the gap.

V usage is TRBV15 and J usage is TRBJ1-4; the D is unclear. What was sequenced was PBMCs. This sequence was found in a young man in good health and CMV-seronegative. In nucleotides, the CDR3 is TGTGCCACCAGCAGCGACGGGGTTTTGGAAAAACTGTTTTTT. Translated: CATSSDGVLEKLFF.